These 15 T cell receptor beta chains came from one sample sequenced in a study of blood T cell repertoires in COVID-19. Some clones are missing from TCRdb's copy, which holds only in-frame ones; the method was immunoSEQ multiplex PCR. Here the sample spans 250,000 to 300,000 clones, about 88% being singletons. Sample: PBMCs or T cells enriched from blood (not recorded which). These receptors came from a man aged 25-45 years with acute COVID-19.

V usage is TRBV6-5 and J usage is TRBJ2-7; weak D call: TRBD1 (6 bases). CDR1 and CDR2 (germline): MNHEY, SVGAGI. The CDR3 contains 14 residues. V gave up 5 bases and J gave up 4 bases, with 15 bases separating them. CDR3 coding DNA: TGTGCCAGCAGTCGCTCAGGGGATCGGTACGAGCAGTACGTC. Protein product: CASSRSGDRYEQYV.

V usage is TRBV4-1 and J usage is TRBJ2-2; possibly TRBD1 for D (6 bases). Trimming cost V 0 bases and J 6 bases, with 14 bases left between them. Germline values: CDR1 MGHRA, CDR2 YSYEKL. The CDR3 has 16 amino acids. CDR3 sequence: CASSQEMGAGAGELFF. The CDR3 DNA follows: TGCGCCAGCAGCCAAGAGATGGGGGCAGGGGCCGGGGAGCTGTTTTTT.

The chain employs TRBV27 and TRBJ1-2, with TRBD1 matching 10 bases. V lost 10 bases to trimming and J lost 8 bases; unmatched junction nucleotides: 10. The CDR3 runs to 13 residues. CDR1 is MNHEY, CDR2 SMNVEV, per germline (reference sequence). This chain's CDR3 is CATRQGASGGYTF. The CDR3 coding sequence is TGTGCCACCAGACAGGGGGCCTCAGGAGGCTACACCTTC.

This rearrangement joins TRBV28 to TRBJ1-4, with D possibly being TRBD1 (5 bases). This CDR3 contains 13 residues. Germline-derived CDR1 and CDR2 are MDHEN and SYDVKM. Trimming removed 4 bases from V and 8 bases from J, with 11 bases in between. CDR3 in amino acids: CASSYQGREKLFF. In DNA form, the CDR3 reads TGTGCCAGCAGTTACCAGGGAAGGGAAAAACTGTTTTTT.

The rearrangement links TRBV18 to TRBJ2-1, with TRBD2 matching 7 bases. J gave up 9 bases and V 6 bases, and 14 bases lay outside the gene matches. There are 15 residues in the CDR3. Germline values: CDR1 KGHSH, CDR2 LQKENI. The CDR3 bases are TGTGCCAGCTCCCGGGAGGAGGGAGGACCCGGTGAGCAGTTCTTC. It translates to CASSREEGGPGEQFF. Based on the CDR3 plus reference TRBV18 and TRBJ2-1, the full variable domain is NAGVMQNPRHLVRRRGQEARLRCSPMKGHSHVYWYRQLPEEGLKFMVYLQKENIIDESGMPKERFSAEFPKEGPSILRIQQVVRGDSAAYFCASSREEGGPGEQFFGPGTRLTVL.

This sequence joins TRBV27 and TRBJ2-7; 7 bases fit TRBD1. Germline CDR1 is MNHEY and CDR2 is SMNVEV (reference sequence). V gave up 8 bases and J gave up 5 bases; unmatched junction bases: 9. The CDR3 consists of 13 residues. CDR3 DNA: TGTGCCAGCGGGACAGCGATGCTTCACGAGCAGTACGTC. This sequence encodes CASGTAMLHEQYV.

The V call is TRBV11-3, the J call TRBJ1-1, with 9 bases lining up with TRBD1. Germline V gene lookup returns CDR1 SGHNT and CDR2 YENEEA. The CDR3 runs to 14 residues. J was trimmed by 5 bases and V by 5 bases; bases with no gene match: 6. This chain's CDR3 is CASSNYGQGTEAFF. CDR3 nucleotide sequence: TGTGCCAGCAGCAACTACGGACAGGGGACTGAAGCTTTCTTT.

The rearrangement links TRBV7-9 to TRBJ1-1; TRBD1 is a possible D gene (5 bases). The V and J ends lost 1 base and 2 bases respectively, with 14 bases between them. In germline, CDR1 is SEHNR, CDR2 FQNEAQ (reference sequence). The CDR3 is 16 amino acids. CDR3 nucleotides: TGTGCCAGCAGCTTAGGGGGCTTTGATCGTAACACTGAAGCTTTCTTT. Protein sequence: CASSLGGFDRNTEAFF.

J is TRBJ1-2 and V is TRBV3-1 (or the pseudogene TRBV3-2); TRBD1 agrees at 9 bases. The V and J ends lost 4 bases and 4 bases, in that order; junction bases with no gene match: 7. CDR1 and CDR2 (germline): LGHDT, YNNKEL (reference sequence). CDR3 length equals 15 residues. Written as DNA, the CDR3 is TGTGCCAGCAGCCTTTCAGGGGGACAGGGCTATGGCTACACCTTC. Encoded protein: CASSLSGGQGYGYTF.

This rearrangement joins TRBV18 to TRBJ2-1; 9 bases match TRBD1. CDR1 is KGHSH, CDR2 LQKENI, per germline. The CDR3 is 16 residues long. Germline trimming cut 6 bases from V and 8 bases from J; bases unmatched to any gene: 14. As DNA, the CDR3 is TGTGCCAGCTCCCTGAATTCGGGACAGGGTAACGATGAGCAGTTCTTC. Translated: CASSLNSGQGNDEQFF.

This chain connects TRBV5-4 to TRBJ2-5; a possible D gene is TRBD2 (6 bases). Trimming shortened V by 4 bases and J by 0 bases, and 7 bases separated the two germline ends. The germline V gene has CDR1 SGHNT and CDR2 YYREEE (reference sequence). The CDR3 is 13 amino acids. The chain's CDR3 is CASSRDYQETQYF. CDR3 sequence (DNA): TGTGCCAGCAGCCGGGACTACCAAGAGACCCAGTACTTC.

The V gene is TRBV7-9, the J gene TRBJ1-2; the D gene is possibly TRBD1 (5 bases). This CDR3 has 15 residues. CDR1 and CDR2 (germline): SEHNR, FQNEAQ (reference sequence). The V end was cut by 1 base, the J end by 4 bases, with 13 bases between. The CDR3 region is CASSLGGAAGYGYTF. CDR3 in DNA: TGTGCCAGCAGCTTAGGTGGGGCAGCCGGCTATGGCTACACCTTC.

This clone was seen a single time. The chain recombines TRBV28 with TRBJ1-6; D possibly corresponds to TRBD1 (5 bases). The CDR3 is 15 amino acids. Trimming removed 3 bases from V and 7 bases from J, with 13 bases in between. The germline V gene encodes CDR1 MDHEN and CDR2 SYDVKM. CDR3 protein: CASSFSVGVNSPLHF. The CDR3 region has the DNA TGTGCCAGCAGTTTTTCGGTAGGGGTAAATTCACCCCTCCACTTT.

The gene calls are TRBV27 and TRBJ2-2; 10 bases line up with TRBD2. This CDR3 has 18 amino acids. Per the germline V gene, CDR1 is MNHEY and CDR2 is SMNVEV (reference sequence). The V and J ends lost 6 bases and 4 bases, in that order; junction bases with no gene match: 14. DNA of the CDR3: TGTGCCAGCAGCCCTTCCCCCTTAGCGGGGGGTAGCACCGGGGAGCTGTTTTTT. Translation gives CASSPSPLAGGSTGELFF.

This clone was recorded only once. For the CDR3, the DNA is TGCGCCAGCAGCTTGGCTCTGGAGCCGAACACCGGGGAGCTGTTTTTT. Residues: CASSLALEPNTGELFF. The chain joins TRBV5-1 to TRBJ2-2; no firm D call. Trimming took off 0 bases at V and 0 bases at J, with 9 bases between the two ends. The CDR3 sequence is 16 residues long. Looked up from germline, CDR1 is SGHRS and CDR2 is YFSETQ.